Listed below are T cell receptor beta chains from one sample, sequenced in a study of memory CD4+ T cells and cytomegalovirus serostatus. Sequencing used immunoSEQ multiplex PCR; TCRdb keeps in-frame clones, though not all of them. The sample shows some 50,000 clones, around three quarters of them seen only once. The sequenced sample consisted of memory CD4+ T cells from blood. The origin of the receptors is an adult in good health and CMV-seronegative. The CDR3 runs from the conserved cysteine through the conserved F or W. The D gene is left open where the match is weak. A clone size is listed for some rows: how often the clone was seen (once, few, many), or a class if it is expanded.

clone_size	d_call	j_call	v_call	cdr3_aa	cdr3_nt
NA	NA	TRBJ2-5	TRBV7-7	CASSPRRAGIQETQYF	TGTGCTAGCAGCCCCCGGCGGGCAGGCATCCAAGAGACCCAGTACTTC
few	NA	TRBJ1-3	TRBV4-3	CASSQDSGRSGNTIYF	TGCGCCAGCAGCCAAGATTCGGGGAGGTCTGGAAACACCATATATTTT
NA	NA	TRBJ1-2	TRBV19	CASSLNREYGYTF	TGTGCCAGTAGTCTTAACAGGGAGTATGGCTACACCTTC
NA	NA	TRBJ2-1	TRBV7-2	CASRKEQGYNEQFF	TGTGCCAGCAGGAAGGAACAGGGCTACAATGAGCAGTTCTTC
NA	NA	TRBJ2-5	TRBV11-2	CASSSRTNFQETQYF	TGTGCCAGCAGCTCGCGGACTAACTTCCAAGAGACCCAGTACTTC
NA	NA	TRBJ2-2	TRBV7-2	CASSLTRITGELFF	TGTGCCAGCAGCTTGACGCGGATAACCGGGGAGCTGTTTTTT
NA	TRBD1	TRBJ1-1	TRBV4-3	CASSQWTGEAFF	TGCGCCAGCAGCCAATGGACAGGGGAAGCTTTCTTT
NA	TRBD1	TRBJ2-4	TRBV28	CASSLRRGRGPNIQYF	TGTGCCAGCAGTTTGAGGAGAGGCAGGGGGCCTAACATTCAGTACTTC
NA	NA	TRBJ1-6	TRBV2	CASSQGVGEGSTLHF	TGTGCCAGCAGTCAAGGGGTAGGAGAGGGCTCGACCCTCCACTTT
NA	TRBD1	TRBJ1-1	TRBV5-1	CASSLGTRQGATEAFF	TGCGCCAGCAGCTTGGGGACCCGACAGGGCGCTACAGAAGCTTTCTTT
NA	NA	TRBJ1-6	TRBV5-4	CASSLEGTSPLHF	TGTGCCAGCAGCTTGGAGGGAACTTCACCCCTCCACTTT
NA	NA	TRBJ1-1	TRBV19	CASSFGGPRALEAFF	TGTGCCAGTAGTTTTGGGGGGCCTAGAGCACTAGAAGCTTTCTTT
NA	NA	TRBJ2-4	TRBV30	CAWTFPLAKNIQYF	TGTGCCTGGACCTTCCCCCTAGCCAAAAACATTCAGTACTTC
few	NA	TRBJ1-1	TRBV7-3	CASSLTPGMNTEAFF	TGTGCCAGCAGCTTAACGCCAGGCATGAACACTGAAGCTTTCTTT
NA	TRBD1	TRBJ1-2	TRBV9	CASSQGQGPSYTF	TGTGCCAGCAGCCAGGGACAGGGGCCCTCTTACACCTTC
NA	NA	TRBJ1-2	TRBV27	CASRLSGTYLNYGYTF	TGTGCCAGCAGACTGTCCGGGACATACCTAAACTATGGCTACACCTTC
NA	NA	TRBJ2-7	TRBV20-1	CSASHGVEQYF	TGCAGTGCTAGCCATGGGGTCGAGCAGTACTTC
NA	TRBD2	TRBJ2-2	TRBV28	CASTTSGYTGELFF	TGTGCCAGCACGACTAGCGGTTACACCGGGGAGCTGTTTTTT
NA	NA	TRBJ2-6	TRBV6-5	CASRGVSGANVLTF	TGTGCCAGCAGGGGAGTCTCTGGGGCCAACGTCCTGACTTTC
NA	NA	TRBJ1-2	TRBV6-1	CASRTLTPNYGYTF	TGTGCCAGCAGAACCCTCACCCCTAACTATGGCTACACCTTC
once	NA	TRBJ2-2	TRBV2	CASSLLPNTGELFF	TGTGCCAGCAGCCTACTCCCGAACACCGGGGAGCTGTTTTTT
NA	TRBD2	TRBJ2-7	TRBV10-3	CAIREISGSHEQYF	TGTGCCATCAGGGAGATTAGCGGGAGCCACGAGCAGTACTTC
NA	NA	TRBJ2-5	TRBV11-3	CASSLERGETQYF	TGTGCCAGCAGCTTGGAAAGGGGAGAGACCCAGTACTTC
NA	NA	TRBJ1-6	TRBV5-6	CASSLIVDSPLHF	TGTGCCAGCAGCTTGATTGTTGATTCACCCCTCCACTTT
NA	NA	TRBJ1-2	TRBV30	CAWLQNYGYTF	TGTGCCTGGTTACAGAATTATGGCTACACCTTC
once	NA	TRBJ2-1	TRBV25-1	CASSELIFNEQFF	TGTGCCAGCAGTGAATTAATCTTCAATGAGCAGTTCTTC
NA	NA	TRBJ2-3	TRBV11-2	CASSRMQTGTKKYF	TGTGCCAGCAGCCGTATGCAAACCGGGACAAAGAAGTATTTT
NA	TRBD2	TRBJ2-7	TRBV5-5	CASNPGRASGRKYINEQYF	TGTGCCAGCAATCCCGGCAGGGCTAGCGGGAGGAAATATATTAACGAGCAGTACTTC
NA	NA	TRBJ1-5	TRBV27	CASSLLGGYSNQPQHF	TGTGCCAGCAGTTTACTCGGGGGATATAGCAATCAGCCCCAGCATTTT